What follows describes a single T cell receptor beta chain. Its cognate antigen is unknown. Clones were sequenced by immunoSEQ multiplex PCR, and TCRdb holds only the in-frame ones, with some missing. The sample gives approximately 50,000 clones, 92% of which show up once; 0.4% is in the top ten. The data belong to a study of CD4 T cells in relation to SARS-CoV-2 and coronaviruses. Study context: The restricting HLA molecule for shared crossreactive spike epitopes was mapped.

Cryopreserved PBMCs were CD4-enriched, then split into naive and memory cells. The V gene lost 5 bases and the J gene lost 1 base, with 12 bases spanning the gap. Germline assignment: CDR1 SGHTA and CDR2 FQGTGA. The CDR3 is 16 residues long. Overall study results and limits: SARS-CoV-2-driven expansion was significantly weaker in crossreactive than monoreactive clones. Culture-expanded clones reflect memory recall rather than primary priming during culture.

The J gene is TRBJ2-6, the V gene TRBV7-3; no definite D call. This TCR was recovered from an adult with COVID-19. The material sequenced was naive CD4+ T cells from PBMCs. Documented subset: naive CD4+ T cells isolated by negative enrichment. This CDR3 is CASSPSMGSGANVLTF. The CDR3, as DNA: TGTGCCAGCAGCCCTAGTATGGGATCTGGGGCCAACGTCCTGACTTTC.